Described below is a single TCR beta chain sequence and its context. The data originate from a study of blood T cell repertoires in COVID-19. Overall study context: COVID-19 samples collected from the United States, Italy and Spain covered acute and convalescent phases.

CDR1 and CDR2 from the germline V gene are SGHDN and FVKESK. Trimming cost V 6 bases and J 7 bases; bases outside gene matches: 7. There are 14 residues in the CDR3. Clones were sequenced by immunoSEQ multiplex PCR, and TCRdb holds only the in-frame ones, with some missing. The data contain hundreds of thousands of clones, around 86% of them singletons. Specimen: peripheral blood. The sequence came from a man between 60 and 70 years old who had recovered from COVID-19. The rearrangement joins TRBV14 to TRBJ2-1, with 9 bases that match TRBD1. CDR3 protein: CASRLTGTGNEQFF. The DNA for the CDR3 is TGTGCCAGCAGACTGACCGGGACAGGGAATGAGCAGTTCTTC. Together with reference TRBV14 and TRBJ2-1, the CDR3 gives the full variable domain: EAGVTQFPSHSVIEKGQTVTLRCDPISGHDNLYWYRRVMGKEIKFLLHFVKESKQDESGMPNNRFLAERTGGTYSTLKVQPAELEDSGVYFCASRLTGTGNEQFFGPGTRLTVL.